These 5 T cell receptor beta chains were sequenced from one sample in a study of tumor-infiltrating lymphocytes in primary liver carcinoma. Total RNA and DNA came together from approximately 20-30 mg of bulk tissue without cell sorting. Total RNA (roughly 530 ng) served as template for TCR beta cDNA synthesis primed by a constant-region primer. Libraries for TCR beta were built through three nested multiplex PCR rounds, which together made up a slightly modified ARM-PCR procedure. PCR rounds one and two used TRBV1-TRBV30 forward primers with a C-beta reverse primer for around 9 cycles each. TCRdb reprocessed the multiplex PCR reads via MiXCR and lists one record per CDR3 protein. The sample has tens of thousands of distinct CDR3 sequences, about 68% seen once. Sequencing input: liver tumor tissue from sampling region 2. Subset given: tumor region T2, inferior pole. The receptors were gathered from a man aged 40-49 years with primary liver carcinoma and hepatitis B virus infection.

The count of this clonotype is one. The junction departs from germline at one end; a sequencing error may be responsible. This chain links TRBV12-3 or TRBV12-4 with TRBJ2-5, with a possible D match to TRBD2 (6 bases). This CDR3 has 14 amino acids. The CDR3 nucleotides are TGTGCCAGCAGTTTATGGAGGGCGGAAGAGACCCAGTACTTT. This encodes CASSLWRAEETQYF.

V and J are TRBV29-1 and TRBJ2-3; 9 bases are shared with TRBD2. The CDR3 has 16 amino acids. The ends lost 1 base at V and 2 bases at J; junction bases unmatched: 7. Germline V gene lookup returns CDR1 SQVTM and CDR2 ANQGSEA. In DNA, the CDR3 is TGCAGCGTTGAAGGGGTGGCTAGCGGGGCCACAGATACGCAGTATTTT. Its protein product is CSVEGVASGATDTQYF.

This clonotype was counted only a few times. Being one base from a much bigger clone, this may be a read error. The chain uses TRBV5-1 and TRBJ2-7, with a tentative D call TRBD2 (6 bases). The V end was cut by 0 bases, the J end by 7 bases, with 17 bases between. This CDR3 has 15 residues. Germline lookup yields CDR1 SGHRS and CDR2 YFSETQ. In nucleotides, the CDR3 is TGCGCCAGCAGCTTGGACCCGGAACTAGCTGGAGAGCAGTACTTC. Residues: CASSLDPELAGEQYF.

Comment on this clonotype: A read error may account for a junction end that differs from germline. The V call is TRBV9, the J call TRBJ2-7, with D perhaps matching TRBD1 or TRBD2 (6 bases each). Germline lookup yields CDR1 SGDLS and CDR2 YYNGEE. The CDR3 loop spans 14 amino acids. The CDR3 protein is CASGVRGVTDEQYF. The CDR3 nucleotides are TGTGCCAGCGGCGTAAGGGGGGTCACGGACGAGCAGTACTTC.

There are many counts of this clonotype. V usage is TRBV6-1 and J usage is TRBJ2-7; D tentatively fits TRBD1 or TRBD2 (6 bases each). The CDR3 consists of 15 residues. V was cut by 7 bases and J by 6 bases, with 22 bases left in between. Looked up from germline, CDR1 is MNHNS and CDR2 is SASEGT. The CDR3 DNA follows: TGTGCCAGCACCCCTCGAAGGGGGGCGATACTCGAGCAGTACTTC. Translating gives CASTPRRGAILEQYF.